This TCR beta chain was sequenced during a study of cytotoxic CD8 clonotypes in ibrutinib-treated CLL (TCRdb year 2021). In the study overall: The cohort included roughly 15 treatment-naive and roughly ten relapsed/refractory patients; 17 to 18 were IGHV unmutated. Responses were partial in some 24 patients and complete in 2; after median about 70 months follow-up, some 15 stayed in remission and approximately twelve progressed. Response samples were taken after a median of 12 months on treatment, ranging from about 6 to 40 months. An average of about 250,000 productive templates and 94,082 productive rearrangements was obtained per sample. Of the roughly 86 people in the trial, around 26 had longitudinal samples available. Cryopreserved peripheral blood mononuclear cells were collected at three points: before therapy, at response, and at either sustained remission or disease progression. What the study reported, not specific to this receptor: Baseline clonality was found to be higher than that of age-matched healthy donors and was strongly correlated with circulating CD8+ T-cell counts. Lymph node repertoires were not examined, and the timing of sampling was not matched between patients in sustained remission and those whose disease progressed. Public clonotypes were rare and either contracted or stayed stable during treatment, and the rise in clonality at ibrutinib response reflected the expansion of private clonotypes. An increase in clonality was observed at ibrutinib response, with clonality remaining stable during sustained remission and falling back toward baseline at progression.

A MiSeq instrument was used for deep resolution sequencing, which targeted depths ranging from 1 in 1 million up to 1 in 200,000 T cells, with coverage averaging 10x for each clonotype. The immunoSEQ hsTCRB Kit was used to generate TCR beta libraries. Regarding the original processing steps: The data were analyzed with ImmunoSEQ Analyzer and ImmunoSEQ Data Assistant, and V, D and J gene assignments followed IMGT definitions. Clonality, with values ranging from 0 to 1, was calculated as one minus the normalized Shannon entropy of productive rearrangement frequencies. Only overrepresented clonotypes making up at least 0.05% of the repertoire of each patient were included in the public clonotype analysis. Repertoires from 10 to 15 age-matched healthy donors in immuneACCESS were used as clonality controls. The table comes from immuneACCESS by way of TCRdb, which keeps in-frame sequences with V and J called. Part of the clones is missing from these tables; in studies checked, under half for an unresolved V gene and the rest for unknown reasons. D and trimming were read from the DNA, whereas the V and J calls and clone size are those reported in that table. The sample table shows some 20,000 clones, and roughly 75% are seen once. In total, the top ten clones hold approximately 7.7% of the sample.

Trimming costs V 3 bases and J 3 bases, and their ends lie 15 bases apart. CDR1 and CDR2 are read off the germline V gene as MNHEY and SVGAGI. Measured from the cysteine to the phenylalanine, the CDR3 is 15 residues long. CDR3 DNA only is kept here, 45 bases in frame from base 1. About this clone: Its antigen is still unknown. Base qualities are not provided; no much larger clone lies one nucleotide away.

Roughly 1.8 micrograms of genomic DNA were extracted from cryopreserved PBMCs for TCR beta library preparation. Longitudinal blood samples from CLL patients receiving ibrutinib monotherapy were subjected to high-throughput TCR beta sequencing. Patients were enrolled in a phase 2 open-label single-center ibrutinib monotherapy trial. In this chain, TRBV6-5 is recombined with TRBJ2-7, with the D gene not confidently named. The clonotype comes from a human donor with chronic lymphocytic leukemia. Sequenced here: PBMCs, sampled before ibrutinib treatment. The sequenced DNA: TGTGCCAGCAGTTATGGACGGCAGGCCTACTACGAGCAGTACTTC. Translation gives CASSYGRQAYYEQYF.